Below are 5 T cell receptor beta chains sequenced from a single sample in a study of blood T cell repertoires in COVID-19. Only in-frame clones appear in the TCRdb table, and some are missing; sequencing was by immunoSEQ multiplex PCR. Counted here are some 97,000 clones, 90% occurring once; the ten biggest clones make up around 1.7%. What was sequenced was peripheral blood. Receptors were obtained from a man between 60 and 75 years old with acute or convalescent COVID-19.

This clone was recorded only once. The chain employs TRBV2 and TRBJ2-1; TRBD1 aligns across 9 bases. Germline CDR1 is SNHLY and CDR2 is FYNNEI. CDR3 length equals 14 residues. Germline trimming cut 8 bases from V and 4 bases from J; bases unmatched to any gene: 6. The CDR3 nucleotides read TGTGCCAGCCAGGGGACAGGGTGGTACAATGAGCAGTTCTTC. Protein product: CASQGTGWYNEQFF.

DNA of the CDR3: TGTGCCAGCAGGGGACAGGGGGCCAACTATGGCTACACCTTC. This sequence encodes CASRGQGANYGYTF. The rearrangement links TRBV6-5 to TRBJ1-2; 12 nucleotides line up with TRBD1. The CDR3 extends over 14 amino acids. Germline CDR1 reads MNHEY; CDR2 reads SVGAGI. Trimming took 6 bases from V and 2 from J; bases not matched to a gene: 1.

The chain is built from TRBV19 and TRBJ2-2, with 7 bases fitting TRBD2. This CDR3 region has 16 residues. V lost 4 bases, J lost 8 bases, and 13 bases stayed unmatched. Per the germline V gene, CDR1 is LNHDA and CDR2 is SQIVND (reference sequence). CDR3 DNA sequence: TGTGCCAGTAGTACCCCAGGACTAGACCTCACTGGGGAGCTGTTTTTT. Translating gives CASSTPGLDLTGELFF.

This clone is a singleton in its sample. The chain uses TRBV5-4 and TRBJ1-1; possibly TRBD1 for D (5 bases). V gave up 0 bases and J gave up 1 base, with 25 bases separating them. This CDR3 has 20 amino acids. Germline V gives CDR1 SGHNT, CDR2 YYREEE (reference sequence). The CDR3 bases are TGTGCCAGCAGCTTGGGAAGGGCCACCCCGGGTCAAGGGGAGAACACTGAAGCTTTCTTT. Translated: CASSLGRATPGQGENTEAFF.

This sequence joins TRBV5-1 and TRBJ2-7, with a possible D match to TRBD1 (5 bases). The V end was cut by 4 bases, the J end by 4 bases, with 15 bases between. This CDR3 is 14 amino acids long. Germline V CDR1 and CDR2: SGHRS, YFSETQ. DNA of the CDR3: TGCGCCAGCAGCCCCGGAACAGGCCCATACGAGCAGTACGTC. Translating it yields CASSPGTGPYEQYV.